The T cell receptor beta chain described here comes from a study of cytomegalovirus exposure and HLA in healthy donors (dated by TCRdb to about 2017). About the study as a whole: An earlier analysis of several hundred of the donors reported 250 to 350 Gb of sequence data and 120 million or so unique TCR beta sequences from 150 million to 200 million T cells. To decide whether each TCR beta V gene segment behaved as functional or pseudogenic, an earlier analysis of some 580 of the donors relied on high-throughput TCR beta sequencing. Across 300 to 400 genotyped donors of the cohort, an average of approximately 200,000 unique TCR beta nucleotide sequences per donor were sequenced, and approximately 17% of those sequences were non-productive. In a later genetic analysis, genome-wide SNP genotypes for about 55% of the roughly 700 donors were used, and that subset was treated as a discovery cohort. Both class I and class II loci were covered by HLA typing, at four-digit resolution. The study combined high-throughput TCR immunosequencing, statistical association of individual TCRs with disease status, and machine learning to predict cytomegalovirus infection status. Donor age, sex, ethnicity and CMV serostatus were collected together with the repertoire data. The study aimed to test whether signatures of past pathogen exposure could be identified by cataloging public T cell receptors. Roughly 300 gigabases of sequencing data and some 85 million unique TCR sequences were included in an early release covering 550 to 650 HLA-typed donors. Because of strong linkage in the cohort, a few DR-DQ haplotypes were treated as single units for association and clustering. Along with the approximately 600-subject first cohort, a separate validation cohort of around 120 different subjects was used. The T cell repertoires of about 700 subjects were profiled by immunosequencing and related to cytomegalovirus serostatus. The genetic ancestry cluster associated with self-reported Caucasian donors included around 76% of the 398 genotyped donors. All discovery cohort repertoires had been generated using a single sequencing platform. The number of donors typed differed by locus, with about 629-630 for A, B, C, DRB1 and DQB1, roughly 550 for DQA1, about 610 for DPA1, and around 460 for DPB1. In a later analysis, previously published TCR beta repertoires from about 670 donors were re-analyzed and high-resolution HLA genotyping was added so that TCR occurrence patterns could be studied. Rather than using new phenotypic data, the later analysis identified candidate immune exposures from TCR beta sequences and from how often those sequences occurred across donors. What the study reported, not specific to this receptor: Sequencing depth was assumed to be roughly uniform across donors in the presence/absence analyses, though that assumption may not hold. This cohort had only TCR beta chains sequenced, and the lack of alpha or paired-chain data limited which features could be detected. The study listed 150 to 200 TCR beta chains as associated with cytomegalovirus. While some public TCRs were present in many individuals, most TCR sequences turned up only very rarely across donors. Some IMGT-functional V segments, including TRBV6-2 and TRBV6-3, could not be told apart with the 87-base-pair reads, so those segments were excluded. In vitro tests confirmed that a few of the cytomegalovirus-associated TCR beta chains recognize cytomegalovirus antigens. In a later analysis, several top co-occurrence clusters were reported to appear linked to parvovirus B19, influenza, CMV and Epstein-Barr virus. Because some donors lacked HLA typing at each locus, the association tests relied only on the typed subset. Most CMV-associated TCR beta chains appeared to be HLA-restricted in a later analysis, and the HLA associations seemed to be driven largely by CMV exposure. At a false discovery rate of 0.05, a later analysis linked about 17,000 TCR beta sequences to specific HLA alleles. According to the authors, the approach could potentially be generalized to other disease states and immunological phenotypes. A later analysis found that TCR association rates varied across HLA loci, with DRB1 alleles showing the most associated TCRs and HLA-C alleles the fewest. A later genetic analysis reported fewer N-insertions in productive TCRs among donors in an Asian-associated ancestry cluster than the roughly 620-donor mean. The only immune exposure information available for the cohort was CMV serostatus. A later genetic analysis associated a missense DCLRE1C variant with V-gene and J-gene trimming of TCR beta chains, and an independent cohort replicated the association. A further reported finding was that TCR beta sequences accurately predicted the HLA-A and HLA-B alleles for most subjects in the first cohort. The earlier analysis of about 600 of the donors excluded some 15 rarely observed V segments, including chromosome 9 orphons, because counts were too low. In both the original and validation cohorts, the classifier was reported to diagnose cytomegalovirus status with high specificity and sensitivity. Broadly in line with IMGT annotations, most TCR beta V segments showed up in productive rearrangements about 87% or about 30% of the time in an earlier analysis of several hundred of the donors. A group of highly shared sequence variants was considered likely to be a technical artifact of the sequencing pipeline. Compared with equally common non-associated chains, HLA-associated TCR beta chains in a later analysis were more clonally expanded and had lower generation probabilities. When HLA alleles, especially DR and DQ, strongly co-occurred, TCR associations were difficult to assign to individual alleles. Linkage disequilibrium might explain the correlated functional status among segregating V segments, but an unknown experimental factor could not be ruled out.

The CDR3 holds 14 amino acids from the cysteine to the phenylalanine. Only CDR3 DNA is held: 42 bases, read in frame from base 1. From a lookup of the germline V gene, CDR1 and CDR2 are SGDLS and YYNGEE. V is reduced by 0 bases and J by 2 bases, leaving a spacing of 9 bases between them. The cohort comprised 670 or so healthy bone marrow donors. At the time of sampling, every cohort member was nominally healthy, though immune exposures that went unrecorded were likely present. The donor tested CMV seronegative, placing the donor among the approximately 360 seronegative members of the cohort. A peripheral blood sample was provided by each donor, and peripheral blood mononuclear cells were used for TCR beta sequencing. The Qiagen DNeasy Blood Extraction Kit was used to extract genomic DNA from the blood cell samples. The library was produced with the immunoSEQ multiplex PCR assay. A mixture of 60 forward primers for TCR Vbeta segments and 13 reverse primers for TCR Jbeta segments was used in the multiplex PCR. Amplification of the CDR3 region of rearranged TCR beta genes was performed with a multiplex PCR assay on genomic DNA. The Illumina HiSeq System was used to sequence the amplified TCR beta libraries as 87-base-pair reads. Processing in the source paper ran as follows. Across the 670 or so repertoires, a later analysis counted tens of millions of unique TCR beta chains, around 11 million of which were shared by at least two donors. A nearest-neighbor algorithm error-corrected the raw reads and collapsed the reads into unique sequences, merging closely related sequences to remove PCR and sequencing errors. Alignment of CDR3 sequences to IMGT reference sequences was used to assign V, D and J gene segments. For a sequence to be retained, a match of at least six nucleotides was required to both a V gene segment and a J gene segment. Rearrangements were called productive when the CDR3 lacked stop codons and stayed in frame with V and J; all others were non-productive. Following IMGT convention, CDR3 was defined as the stretch from the second conserved V-encoded cysteine to the conserved J-encoded phenylalanine. The earlier analysis of 500 to 750 of the donors excluded any sequence lacking an unambiguous match to a single V gene segment. In an earlier analysis of roughly 600 of the donors, a V segment was called functional when productive rearrangements were above 56.7%, and segregating when the standard deviation between donors exceeded 5%. To diagnose cytomegalovirus status from the catalog of TCR beta chain sequences, a statistical classification framework was built. In a later analysis, V and J genes were assigned by comparing TCR nucleotide sequences against IMGT/GENE-DB human TR gene sequences. The TCRdist pipeline was used in a later analysis to assign CDR3 sequences and most-parsimonious VDJ recombination scenarios. In a later analysis, each TCR beta chain was defined by its CDR3 amino acid sequence together with its V-gene family, and reads without a unique V-gene family were excluded. As a way to deal with suspected cross-contamination and a sequencing artifact, a later analysis dropped 500 to 700 nucleotide sequences that were highly shared and had low generation probability. For each public chain, a later analysis derived a clonal expansion index from normalized ranks of inferred template counts within each repertoire. Generation probabilities in a later analysis came from a VDJ recombination model fitted to out-of-frame rearrangements, and those results were checked against IGoR. A later analysis scored TCR-TCR, TCR-HLA and TCR-CMV co-occurrence with hypergeometric tests, applying a repertoire-size bias correction to TCR pairs. A later analysis estimated false discovery rates by permuting HLA or CMV assignments 20 times. In a later analysis, co-occurring TCRs were grouped with DBSCAN, and TCRdist sequence similarity was added when clustering was performed within HLA-allele-positive subsets. Repertoires with fewer than 30,000 or more than 120,000 public chains, plus five repertoires with anomalous nucleotide sharing, were excluded from co-occurrence clustering. In its TCRdb copy, this immuneACCESS table keeps in-frame sequences only and misses some clones. Where compared with another copy, unresolved V genes explain less than half of these, and the others have no known cause. V and J calls plus clone size are reproduced from that table; the DNA served to infer D and trimming. The sample data list about 140,000 clones, and 76% of these were observed just once. About 2.9% of the sample is in the top ten clones.

On this clone itself: It lacks a known antigen. No base qualities exist here, and no much larger clone lies one base off it.

This TCR derives from a man aged 35-49 years in good health and CMV-seronegative. Rearrangement joined TRBV9 to TRBJ2-7; TRBD2 is perhaps the D gene, given 6 matching bases. Sequenced: PBMCs. The CDR3 in this case is CASSVVAVTYEQYF. The sequence in DNA is TGTGCCAGCAGCGTAGTAGCGGTAACCTACGAGCAGTACTTC.